Below, 20 T cell receptor beta chains from the same sample are listed, as sequenced in a study of cytomegalovirus exposure and HLA in healthy donors listed by TCRdb under 2017. Library prep was done by the immunoSEQ multiplex PCR assay. A mixture of 60 forward primers for TCR Vbeta segments and 13 reverse primers for TCR Jbeta segments was used in the multiplex PCR. TCRdb's version of the immuneACCESS table is confined to in-frame rearrangements and falls short of the full clone set. An unresolved V gene accounts for under half of the shortfall where checked; the remainder is of unknown origin. Within this sample are 200,000 to 300,000 clones, with around four fifths of them counted one time only. Of the sample, 2% to 2.5% falls within the top ten clones. Sequencing used PBMCs. These receptor sequences come from a woman aged 40 to 50 in good health and CMV-seropositive.

This rearrangement joins TRBV28 to TRBJ2-1, with 9 nucleotides matching TRBD1. CDR1 is MDHEN and CDR2 is SYDVKM in the germline V gene. The CDR3 has 16 residues. Trimming took 4 bases from V and 9 from J; bases not matched to a gene: 13. CDR3 region: CASSYPIGTGSSEQFF. CDR3 nucleotide sequence: TGTGCCAGCAGTTACCCTATAGGGACAGGGTCTAGTGAGCAGTTCTTC.

J is TRBJ2-5 and V is TRBV18; TRBD1 agrees at 8 bases. Germline V gene data show CDR1 as KGHSH and CDR2 as LQKENI. Unmatched junction bases numbered 8, after V lost 1 base and J lost 7 bases. The CDR3 totals 15 residues. The CDR3 DNA reads as TGTGCCAGCTCACCACAGGGACAGGAATCCTTGACCCAGTACTTC. Amino acid sequence: CASSPQGQESLTQYF.

This sequence joins TRBV7-2 and TRBJ1-5; TRBD1 agrees at 8 bases. The J segment lost 6 bases and the V segment lost 5 bases, leaving 9 bases of the junction unmatched. Per the germline V gene, CDR1 is SGHTA and CDR2 is FQGNSA. This CDR3 region has 15 residues. CDR3 sequence reads: CASSPGQGGFQPQHF. The CDR3 DNA sequence: TGTGCCAGCAGCCCCGGACAGGGAGGGTTTCAGCCCCAGCATTTT.

The chain uses TRBV18 and TRBJ1-5; D is undetermined. The CDR3 loop spans 16 amino acids. The germline V and J ends were trimmed by 2 bases and 2 bases, with 13 bases remaining between them. Germline CDR1 and CDR2: KGHSH and LQKENI. This CDR3 reads CASSPREGGGNQPQHF. DNA of the CDR3: TGTGCCAGCTCACCAAGGGAGGGCGGGGGCAATCAGCCCCAGCATTTT.

The J gene is TRBJ2-5, the V gene TRBV2; 7 positions agree with TRBD1. This CDR3 contains 16 residues. Trimming removed 1 base from V and 4 bases from J; junction bases left unmatched: 9. CDR1 is SNHLY, CDR2 FYNNEI, per germline. The CDR3 DNA reads as TGTGCCAGCAGTGAAGAAGAGACAGGGTTTGGAGAGACCCAGTACTTC. Translation gives CASSEEETGFGETQYF.

V gene TRBV7-8 combines with J gene TRBJ2-7; 9 positions agree with TRBD1. Germline CDR1 and CDR2: SGHVS and FQNEAQ. This CDR3 spans 15 amino acids. Trimming cost V 2 bases and J 4 bases; bases outside gene matches: 6. The CDR3 DNA reads TGTGCCAGCAGCTTAAATGGGACAGGGAGTTACGAGCAGTACTTC. Its translation is CASSLNGTGSYEQYF.

The chain links TRBV20-1 to TRBJ2-5; D is uncertain. The CDR3 is made up of 11 amino acids. Germline V CDR1 and CDR2: DFQATT, SNEGSKA (reference sequence). Here the CDR3 reads CSHYWQETQYF. The CDR3 DNA reads TGCAGCCACTACTGGCAAGAGACCCAGTACTTC.

The V gene is TRBV18, the J gene TRBJ2-5; D gene ambiguous. Trimming left V 0 bases short and J 5 bases short, with 10 bases between. The germline CDR1 and CDR2 sequences are KGHSH and LQKENI. The CDR3 extends over 14 amino acids. CDR3 amino acids: CASSPPAGWETQYF. The CDR3 coding sequence is TGTGCCAGCTCACCACCGGCAGGATGGGAGACCCAGTACTTC.

The rearrangement joins TRBV28 to TRBJ1-1; D is unresolved. This CDR3 has 14 amino acids. Germline-derived CDR1 and CDR2 are MDHEN and SYDVKM. The germline V and J ends were trimmed by 3 bases and 5 bases, with 13 bases remaining between them. The CDR3 reads CASSFSTTRTEAFF. The CDR3 DNA follows: TGTGCCAGCAGTTTCTCCACTACGAGGACTGAAGCTTTCTTT.

The chain links TRBV5-1 to TRBJ2-5; 7 bases match TRBD1. There are 15 residues in the CDR3. CDR1 SGHRS and CDR2 YFSETQ come from the germline V gene. The V and J ends lost 2 bases and 3 bases, in that order; junction bases with no gene match: 7. CDR3 loop: CASSLMGQTEETQYF. The CDR3 DNA reads as TGCGCCAGCAGCTTAATGGGACAGACCGAAGAGACCCAGTACTTC.

A word on this clone: The identical CDR3 is also encoded by other nucleotide sequences in the sample. The chain is built from TRBV6-5 and TRBJ2-1, with TRBD2 matching over 8 bases. This CDR3 is built from 15 residues. V shed 5 bases, J shed 1 base, and the junction held 4 bases outside the gene matches. Germline loops: CDR1 MNHEY, CDR2 SVGAGI. For the CDR3, the DNA is TGTGCCAGCAGTCAAACTAGCGGATCCTACAATGAGCAGTTCTTC. This translates into CASSQTSGSYNEQFF.

The gene calls are TRBV14 and TRBJ1-1; possibly TRBD1 for D (6 bases). The CDR3 consists of 17 residues. Germline values: CDR1 SGHDN, CDR2 FVKESK. V dropped 4 bases and J dropped 0 bases, with 18 bases sitting between them. The CDR3 is CASSPQLTGQLNTEAFF. The CDR3, as DNA: TGTGCCAGCAGCCCCCAGCTAACCGGACAGCTGAACACTGAAGCTTTCTTT.

The genes are TRBV6-5 and TRBJ1-3, with D unresolved. CDR1 and CDR2 from the germline V gene are MNHEY and SVGAGI. CDR3 length: 15 residues. Trimming took 0 bases from V and 0 from J, leaving 6 bases between them. This chain's CDR3 is CASSYSPGSGNTIYF. The CDR3 DNA sequence: TGTGCCAGCAGTTACTCCCCAGGCTCTGGAAACACCATATATTTT.

The rearrangement uses TRBV19 and TRBJ1-5; D unresolved. The CDR3 length is 13 residues. Trimming pared 7 bases from V and 4 bases from J, leaving 11 bases between. Germline CDR1 LNHDA, CDR2 SQIVND (reference sequence). Here the CDR3 reads CASKNGPNQPQHF. The CDR3, as DNA: TGTGCCAGTAAAAATGGCCCTAATCAGCCCCAGCATTTT.

This rearrangement joins TRBV4-1 to TRBJ2-3, with 10 bases fitting TRBD2. With V trimmed by 7 bases and J by 1 base, 8 bases remained unmatched. Germline CDR1 and CDR2: MGHRA and YSYEKL. The length of the CDR3 is 16 residues. Here the CDR3 reads CASTIGTSAGTDTQYF. CDR3 bases: TGCGCCAGCACGATCGGGACTAGCGCCGGCACAGATACGCAGTATTTT.

The genes are TRBV11-3 and TRBJ2-1, with 9 bases fitting TRBD2. The CDR3 has 16 amino acids. V lost 1 base and J lost 0; bases outside the gene matches: 1. Germline CDR1 and CDR2: SGHNT and YENEEA. The CDR3 region is CASSLGLADSYNEQFF. The CDR3 nucleotides read TGTGCCAGCAGCTTAGGACTAGCGGACTCCTACAATGAGCAGTTCTTC.

The V gene is TRBV5-8, the J gene TRBJ2-7, with TRBD2 identical over 10 bases. Per the germline V gene, CDR1 is SGHTS and CDR2 is YDEGEE. Losses at the gene ends were 2 bases for V and 6 bases for J; bases not matched to a gene: 11. The CDR3 runs to 16 residues. As DNA, the CDR3 is TGTGCCAGCAGCTTTTGGCTAGCGGGAGTGGGCGGCGAGCAGTACTTC. Protein: CASSFWLAGVGGEQYF.

J is TRBJ2-4 and V is TRBV4-3; a possible D gene is TRBD2 (5 bases). This CDR3 comprises 13 residues. Germline values: CDR1 LGHNA, CDR2 YSLEER. V lost 5 bases, J lost 7 bases, and 12 bases lay in between. In DNA, the CDR3 is TGCGCCAGCAGCTACATGAGGGAGAACATTCAGTACTTC. Its protein is CASSYMRENIQYF.

V usage is TRBV5-1 and J usage is TRBJ1-1; TRBD1 agrees at 10 bases. V lost 4 bases to trimming and J lost 4 bases; unmatched junction nucleotides: 7. This CDR3 has 15 residues. CDR1 and CDR2 (germline): SGHRS, YFSETQ. The CDR3 sequence is CASSPTGGRGTEAFF. CDR3 DNA: TGCGCCAGCAGCCCGACAGGGGGCAGGGGCACTGAAGCTTTCTTT.

The CDR3 bases are TGTGCCATCAGAAACGACAGGGAGGGCACAGATACGCAGTATTTT. It encodes CAIRNDREGTDTQYF. The chain recombines TRBV10-3 with TRBJ2-3; perhaps TRBD1 as D (7 bases). Trimming cost V 6 bases and J 1 base, with 14 bases left between them. Germline-derived CDR1 and CDR2 are ENHRY and SYGVKD. This CDR3 contains 15 residues.